This T cell receptor (beta chain) originates from a study of blood T cell repertoires in COVID-19. Overall study context: The United States, Italy and Spain supplied acute and convalescent COVID-19 samples. T cells, B-cell-depleted T cells, or PBMCs supplied cDNA or gDNA.

TCRdb keeps only in-frame clones here, not all; method: immunoSEQ multiplex PCR. This table holds about 54,000 clones, around 93% found once. Trimming cost V 4 bases and J 4 bases; bases outside gene matches: 2. Germline CDR1 and CDR2: SGHRS and YFSETQ. This CDR3 spans 15 amino acids. The sequencing sample was made of peripheral blood. The genes are TRBV5-1 and TRBJ2-1; 13 positions agree with TRBD2. The sequence was obtained from a woman between 55 and 75 years old with active or convalescent COVID-19. CDR3 amino acids: CASSTLAGGYNEQFF. The CDR3 nucleotides read TGCGCCAGCAGCACACTAGCGGGGGGGTACAATGAGCAGTTCTTC. The full variable domain, in which reference TRBV5-1 and TRBJ2-1 provide the parts outside the CDR3, is KAGVTQTPRYLIKTRGQQVTLSCSPISGHRSVSWYQQTPGQGLQFLFEYFSETQRNKGNFPGRFSGRQFSNSRSEMNVSTLELGDSALYLCASSTLAGGYNEQFFGPGTRLTVL.